The next 25 T cell receptor beta chains were all read from a single sample in a study of shared clonotypes between healthy human individuals. The data were produced by immunoSEQ multiplex PCR, yet TCRdb's version contains in-frame clones alone and is incomplete. This repertoire shows about 2 million clones, about 94% found once; its top ten account for around 1.2%. In the naive CD8 group, cells lacked CD45RO and were positively selected for CCR7, so terminally differentiated effector memory CD45RA+ cells were left out. The specimen was naive CD8+ T cells sorted from blood. The receptors stem from a young man in good health.

This clone has just one count. The V call is TRBV27, the J call TRBJ2-1, with a weak D call TRBD2 (6 bases). The CDR3 loop spans 12 amino acids. V dropped 4 bases and J dropped 5 bases, with 6 bases sitting between them. Germline CDR1 reads MNHEY; CDR2 reads SMNVEV (reference sequence). The CDR3 sequence: CASSSGDNEQFF. In DNA, the CDR3 is TGTGCCAGCAGTTCGGGGGACAATGAGCAGTTCTTC.

V usage is TRBV28 and J usage is TRBJ1-1; D not resolved. Germline V gene data show CDR1 as MDHEN and CDR2 as SYDVKM. Trimming took off 4 bases at V and 0 bases at J, with 12 bases between the two ends. This CDR3 spans 15 amino acids. The CDR3 loop is CASSYWASVNTEAFF. The CDR3 DNA reads as TGTGCCAGCAGTTACTGGGCGTCGGTGAACACTGAAGCTTTCTTT.

The chain joins TRBV5-1 to TRBJ2-1; TRBD2 aligns across 9 bases. V lost 7 bases to trimming and J lost 7 bases; unmatched junction nucleotides: 9. The CDR3 loop spans 14 amino acids. Germline V lookup: CDR1 SGHRS, CDR2 YFSETQ. CDR3 in amino acids: CASFIAGEGNEQFF. The CDR3 nucleotides read TGCGCCAGCTTTATAGCGGGGGAGGGGAATGAGCAGTTCTTC.

This clone was recorded a few times. This rearrangement joins TRBV6-5 to TRBJ2-2; D unclear. The length of the CDR3 is 13 residues. Trimming removed 2 bases at V and 1 base at J, with 2 bases between. Germline CDR1 reads MNHEY; CDR2 reads SVGAGI. The CDR3, as DNA: TGTGCCAGCAGTTACGAGAACACCGGGGAGCTGTTTTTT. Its translation is CASSYENTGELFF.

This chain joins TRBV9 and TRBJ2-3; TRBD2 aligns across 9 bases. The junction had 8 bases not matched to a gene; V was cut back by 4 bases and J by 2 bases. The CDR3 loop spans 16 amino acids. The germline V gene has CDR1 SGDLS and CDR2 YYNGEE. The CDR3 region has the DNA TGTGCCAGCAGCTACTCCGGGACTAGCTTCACAGATACGCAGTATTTT. Protein: CASSYSGTSFTDTQYF.

The gene calls are TRBV29-1 and TRBJ1-1; 7 nucleotides align to TRBD1. This CDR3 contains 14 residues. Germline CDR1 SQVTM, CDR2 ANQGSEA. Trimming took 7 bases from V and 3 from J; bases not matched to a gene: 11. DNA for the CDR3: TGCAGCGCCCAGGGCGGGCAGGGGGACACTGAAGCTTTCTTT. It codes for CSAQGGQGDTEAFF. The complete variable domain, with remaining parts taken from reference TRBV29-1 and TRBJ1-1, reads SAVISQKPSRDICQRGTSLTIQCQVDSQVTMMFWYRQQPGQSLTLIATANQGSEATYESGFVIDKFPISRPNLTFSTLTVSNMSPEDSSIYLCSAQGGQGDTEAFFGQGTRLTVV.

Concerning this clone: At the DNA level, this CDR3 is encoded by other sequences in the same sample as well. The chain joins TRBV9 to TRBJ1-2, with D perhaps matching TRBD1 (5 bases). Looked up from germline, CDR1 is SGDLS and CDR2 is YYNGEE. The CDR3 consists of 14 residues. Trimming shortened V by 0 bases and J by 2 bases, and 8 bases separated the two germline ends. The CDR3 sequence is CASSVGGGNYGYTF. DNA for the CDR3: TGTGCCAGCAGCGTAGGTGGGGGAAACTATGGCTACACCTTC.

The chain links TRBV7-9 to TRBJ2-2; 8 nucleotides align to TRBD2. CDR1 and CDR2 (germline): SEHNR, FQNEAQ (reference sequence). V was clipped by 5 bases and J by 6 bases; unmatched bases: 11. The CDR3 consists of 16 residues. CDR3 coding DNA: TGTGCCAGCAGCCATCTCAGCGGGGGCTGGGCCGGGGAGCTGTTTTTT. Its protein product is CASSHLSGGWAGELFF.

The rearrangement joins TRBV7-8 to TRBJ2-7; possibly TRBD2 for D (5 bases). Germline V gene lookup returns CDR1 SGHVS and CDR2 FQNEAQ. Trimming pared 2 bases from V and 7 bases from J, leaving 9 bases between. The CDR3 spans 12 residues. CDR3 sequence: CASSLPGREQYF. As DNA, the CDR3 is TGTGCCAGCAGCTTACCTGGGAGAGAGCAGTACTTC.

The V and J genes are TRBV27 and TRBJ1-5; 9 bases fit TRBD1. The length of the CDR3 is 15 residues. J gave up 6 bases and V 4 bases, and 7 bases lay outside the gene matches. Germline CDR1 MNHEY, CDR2 SMNVEV (reference sequence). For the CDR3, the DNA is TGTGCCAGCAGTTGGGACAGGGCCTCAGGTCAGCCCCAGCATTTT. Its translation is CASSWDRASGQPQHF.

This chain connects TRBV9 to TRBJ2-7; D possibly corresponds to TRBD2 (5 bases). Germline CDR1 is SGDLS and CDR2 is YYNGEE. This CDR3 region has 15 residues. The V gene lost 4 bases and the J gene lost 5 bases, with 19 bases spanning the gap. The CDR3 loop reads CASSPCGGSGNEQYF. CDR3 in DNA: TGTGCCAGCAGCCCCTGCGGAGGCTCGGGGAACGAGCAGTACTTC.

The V gene is TRBV27, the J gene TRBJ2-7, with unresolved D. CDR1 is MNHEY and CDR2 is SMNVEV in the germline V gene (reference sequence). CDR3 size: 15 residues. Trimming took off 3 bases at V and 0 bases at J, with 12 bases between the two ends. The CDR3 is CASSLEIGDSYEQYF. The CDR3, as DNA: TGTGCCAGCAGTTTGGAGATAGGAGACTCCTACGAGCAGTACTTC.

The CDR3 spells CASSGGPLAVLDTQYF. For the CDR3, the DNA is TGTGCCAGCAGCGGCGGACCCCTAGCGGTCTTGGATACGCAGTATTTT. The chain uses TRBV9 and TRBJ2-3; TRBD2 matches at 7 bases. The CDR3 extends over 16 amino acids. Germline V gene lookup returns CDR1 SGDLS and CDR2 YYNGEE. V shed 3 bases and J 6 bases; nucleotides not matched to a gene: 13.

CDR3 sequence reads: CASTLHTDTEAFF. The CDR3 DNA follows: TGTGCCAGCACCCTACATACTGACACTGAAGCTTTCTTT. V is TRBV5-8 and J is TRBJ1-1; unclear D gene. Trimming shortened V by 6 bases and J by 3 bases, and 12 bases separated the two germline ends. This CDR3 comprises 13 residues. The V gene's germline CDR1 is SGHTS and CDR2 YDEGEE.

This chain connects TRBV2 to TRBJ2-5; D is undetermined. Germline V gene data show CDR1 as SNHLY and CDR2 as FYNNEI. This CDR3 region has 11 residues. The ends were cut back, 8 bases at V and 2 bases at J, with 6 bases in the middle. This CDR3 reads CASLVQETQYF. CDR3 coding DNA: TGTGCCAGCTTGGTTCAAGAGACCCAGTACTTC.

About this clone itself: The sample holds other DNA sequences that translate to the same CDR3. The chain joins TRBV27 to TRBJ1-5; no definite D call. Germline loops: CDR1 MNHEY, CDR2 SMNVEV (reference sequence). This CDR3 is built from 13 residues. V gave up 3 bases and J gave up 6 bases, with 9 bases separating them. The CDR3 DNA reads as TGTGCCAGCAGTTTTGGCGGGAGTCAGCCCCAGCATTTT. Encoded protein: CASSFGGSQPQHF.

V gene TRBV5-6 combines with J gene TRBJ2-2, with 8 bases that match TRBD2. In germline, CDR1 is SGHDT, CDR2 YYEEEE. The CDR3 has 16 amino acids. Losses at the gene ends were 6 bases for V and 6 bases for J; bases not matched to a gene: 13. The CDR3 DNA reads as TGTGCCAGCACCTGGGGAGATAGCGGGATGGCCGGGGAGCTGTTTTTT. It encodes CASTWGDSGMAGELFF.

The count of this clone is one. V gene TRBV9 combines with J gene TRBJ1-1; 7 bases are shared with TRBD1. J was trimmed by 1 base and V by 3 bases; bases with no gene match: 6. This CDR3 contains 15 residues. Germline loops: CDR1 SGDLS, CDR2 YYNGEE. This chain's CDR3 is CASSGRDRENTEAFF. CDR3 bases: TGTGCCAGCAGCGGAAGGGACAGAGAGAACACTGAAGCTTTCTTT.

Concerning this clone: Other DNA sequences in this specimen translate into the identical CDR3. The V call is TRBV9, the J call TRBJ2-7, with D possibly TRBD2 on 6 matching bases. The ends were cut back, 0 bases at V and 7 bases at J, with 14 bases in the middle. In germline, CDR1 is SGDLS, CDR2 YYNGEE. The CDR3 extends over 14 amino acids. The CDR3 sequence: CASSVGGGTGEQYF. In DNA form, the CDR3 reads TGTGCCAGCAGCGTAGGGGGCGGGACGGGTGAGCAGTACTTC.

This clone was seen a few times. This chain connects TRBV4-1 to TRBJ2-7; no clear D. CDR1 is MGHRA and CDR2 is YSYEKL in the germline V gene. The CDR3 sequence is 14 residues long. With 2 bases removed from V and 2 bases from J, the gap between germline ends came to 10 bases. The chain's CDR3 is CASSQLPRAYEQYF. CDR3 sequence (DNA): TGCGCCAGCAGCCAACTTCCAAGGGCCTACGAGCAGTACTTC.

The chain couples TRBV7-6 to TRBJ2-7; 12 bases map to TRBD2. Per the germline V gene, CDR1 is SGHVS and CDR2 is FNYEAQ. This CDR3 has 15 residues. The V segment lost 4 bases and the J segment 9 bases; nucleotides outside the gene matches: 10. CDR3 DNA: TGTGCCAGCAGCTCACTAGCGGGGGGCCTCATAGTGCAGTACTTC. As protein: CASSSLAGGLIVQYF.

This rearrangement joins TRBV5-6 to TRBJ2-5; D is unclear. Germline V gene lookup returns CDR1 SGHDT and CDR2 YYEEEE. This CDR3 comprises 13 residues. V lost 1 base to trimming and J lost 5 bases, with 9 bases between them. For the CDR3, the DNA is TGTGCCAGCAGCTTGCGAGGTAGCGAGACCCAGTACTTC. This translates into CASSLRGSETQYF.

V is TRBV6-5 and J is TRBJ2-1; D possibly corresponds to TRBD2 (6 bases). Germline assignment: CDR1 MNHEY and CDR2 SVGAGI. V dropped 6 bases and J dropped 0 bases, with 12 bases sitting between them. The length of the CDR3 is 15 residues. The CDR3 DNA follows: TGTGCCAGCAGGGCGGGACCATACTCCTACAATGAGCAGTTCTTC. Translation gives CASRAGPYSYNEQFF.

V and J are TRBV21-1 and TRBJ2-7. TRBV21-1 is given as a pseudogene. The CDR3 is made up of 16 amino acids. The CDR3, as DNA: TGTGCCAGCAGCAAAGGGGAGGCAGGGGTGACCTACGAGCAGTACTTC. It translates to CASSKGEAGVTYEQYF.

V and J are TRBV6-1 and TRBJ1-5; TRBD1 aligns across 7 bases. From germline, CDR1 is MNHNS and CDR2 SASEGT. V was clipped by 3 bases and J by 3 bases; unmatched bases: 8. The CDR3 spans 16 residues. Here the CDR3 DNA reads TGTGCCAGCAGTGACTTCGGACAGGCGTTCAATCAGCCCCAGCATTTT. This sequence encodes CASSDFGQAFNQPQHF.